Listed below are T cell receptor beta chains from one sample, sequenced in a study of vaccination effects on CD4 cells after COVID-19. These receptors lack a known antigen. Only in-frame clones appear in the TCRdb table, and some are missing; sequencing was by immunoSEQ multiplex PCR. This table holds roughly 24,000 clones, around 70% found once. Source: CD4+ T cells from PBMCs cultured with HCoV-NL63 spike peptides, taken after COVID-19 vaccination. These receptors were collected from a human donor who received a COVID-19 vaccine. Each CDR3 is given with its conserved first and last residue. D genes are given only for firm matches. Not all rows give a size; the values are once, few, many and, for expanded clones, a class.

size: NA; D: TRBD1; V: TRBV10-3; J: TRBJ2-2; DNA: TGTGCCATCAGTGCCGGACAGGTCGCGAACACCGGGGAGCTGTTTTTT; CDR3: CAISAGQVANTGELFF
size: NA; D: NA; V: TRBV30; J: TRBJ2-2; DNA: TGTGCCTGGAGGGCAGGGGTGAACACCGGGGAGCTGTTTTTT; CDR3: CAWRAGVNTGELFF
size: few; D: NA; V: TRBV7-9; J: TRBJ1-6; DNA: TGTGCCAGCAGCGAAACAGGGAGTAATTCACCCCTCCACTTT; CDR3: CASSETGSNSPLHF
size: NA; D: NA; V: TRBV7-9; J: TRBJ2-7; DNA: TGTGCCAGCAGCTTAGAGTCTGTGGGCGGCGAGCAGTACTTC; CDR3: CASSLESVGGEQYF
size: NA; D: NA; V: TRBV20-1; J: TRBJ2-7; DNA: TGCAGTGCTAGTTCCCGACAGCTGCGTTACGAGCAGTACTTC; CDR3: CSASSRQLRYEQYF
size: medium-sized; D: NA; V: TRBV5-4; J: TRBJ1-6; DNA: TGTGCCAGCAGCTTGGACAATTCACCCCTCCACTTT; CDR3: CASSLDNSPLHF
size: NA; D: NA; V: TRBV10-3; J: TRBJ1-3; DNA: TGTGCCATCACCAGAGGACAGGGAAACACCATATATTTT; CDR3: CAITRGQGNTIYF
size: NA; D: NA; V: TRBV6-1; J: TRBJ1-3; DNA: TGTGCCAGCAGTGAAGCGTCCCCCACAGGGTACTCTGGAAACACCATATATTTT; CDR3: CASSEASPTGYSGNTIYF
size: NA; D: TRBD1; V: TRBV27; J: TRBJ2-7; DNA: TGTGCCAGCAGTTCGAAACCCACAGGGGGCTACGAGCAGTACTTC; CDR3: CASSSKPTGGYEQYF
size: NA; D: TRBD1; V: TRBV27; J: TRBJ2-3; DNA: TGTGCCAGCAGTCGGGACAGACTCACAGATACGCAGTATTTT; CDR3: CASSRDRLTDTQYF
size: NA; D: TRBD1; V: TRBV6-2/TRBV6-3; J: TRBJ1-1; DNA: TGTGCCAGCAGTCAGGGTGCAGGGGGGTGGAACACTGAAGCTTTCTTT; CDR3: CASSQGAGGWNTEAFF
size: NA; D: NA; V: TRBV27; J: TRBJ2-3; DNA: TGTGCCAGCAGTCAGAGCACAGATACGCAGTATTTT; CDR3: CASSQSTDTQYF
size: NA; D: TRBD2; V: TRBV29-1; J: TRBJ2-7; DNA: TGCAGCGTTGACTGGGGGGGTCGAAATGGCGAGCAGTACTTC; CDR3: CSVDWGGRNGEQYF
size: NA; D: TRBD2; V: TRBV5-6; J: TRBJ2-2; DNA: TGTGCCAGCAGCTCCCGGAGGCTAGCGGGGGGGCCGATCGGGGAGCTGTTTTTT; CDR3: CASSSRRLAGGPIGELFF
size: NA; D: NA; V: TRBV11-3; J: TRBJ2-5; DNA: TGTGCCAGCAGCTTAAATAAAGAGACCCAGTACTTC; CDR3: CASSLNKETQYF
size: few; D: NA; V: TRBV12-3/TRBV12-4; J: TRBJ2-5; DNA: TGTGCCAGCAAAGGCAGGGGCCAAGAGACCCAGTACTTC; CDR3: CASKGRGQETQYF
size: NA; D: NA; V: TRBV6-5; J: TRBJ1-5; DNA: TGTGCCAGCAGGGCACCAGGGGTCGGCAATCAGCCCCAGCATTTT; CDR3: CASRAPGVGNQPQHF
size: NA; D: NA; V: TRBV5-1; J: TRBJ2-5; DNA: TGCGCCAGCTTCCGTGTATCAGGGGCAGAGACCCAGTACTTC; CDR3: CASFRVSGAETQYF
size: NA; D: NA; V: TRBV19; J: TRBJ2-5; DNA: TGTGCCAGTAGTAGGCAGAGTGGCCAAGAGACCCAGTACTTC; CDR3: CASSRQSGQETQYF
size: NA; D: NA; V: TRBV14; J: TRBJ2-2; DNA: TGTGCCAGCAGCCCAACCAAGAGACTAGTCCCTGACACCGGGGAGCTGTTTTTT; CDR3: CASSPTKRLVPDTGELFF
size: NA; D: TRBD1; V: TRBV19; J: TRBJ1-1; DNA: TGTGCCAGTGTACCCCGGGACAGGAACACTGAAGCTTTCTTT; CDR3: CASVPRDRNTEAFF
size: NA; D: NA; V: TRBV4-2; J: TRBJ2-7; DNA: TGTGCCAGCAGCCAAGCGATAGCGGCCCTGGGGGAGCAGTACTTC; CDR3: CASSQAIAALGEQYF
size: once; D: NA; V: TRBV11-2; J: TRBJ1-6; DNA: TGTGCCAGCAGCCTCGTGTCGGGTGTGAGTTCACCCCTCCACTTT; CDR3: CASSLVSGVSSPLHF
size: NA; D: NA; V: TRBV4-2; J: TRBJ2-7; DNA: TGTGCCAGCAGCCAAGACTTGTCCTACGAGCAGTACTTC; CDR3: CASSQDLSYEQYF
size: NA; D: TRBD1; V: TRBV5-1; J: TRBJ2-7; DNA: TGCGCCAGCAGCCGGACGACAGGGTTTAGCGAGCAGTACTTC; CDR3: CASSRTTGFSEQYF
size: NA; D: NA; V: TRBV11-1; J: TRBJ2-1; DNA: TGTGCCAGCAGCTTAGACAATGAGCAGTTCTTC; CDR3: CASSLDNEQFF